What follows is one TCR beta chain and its context. Its antigen is as yet unknown. The naive CD8 population came from CD45RO-negative cells selected for CCR7, without terminally differentiated effector memory CD45RA+ cells. The data were obtained in a study of shared clonotypes between healthy human individuals. Points from the study as a whole: Naive CD4 clonotype sharing across four donors was roughly 5%.

This CDR3 comprises 14 residues. Trimming cost V 0 bases and J 3 bases; bases outside gene matches: 3. From germline, CDR1 is SGHRS and CDR2 YFSETQ. TCRdb keeps only in-frame clones here, not all; method: immunoSEQ multiplex PCR. Counted here are hundreds of thousands of clones, around 96% occurring once; the ten biggest clones make up less than 0.13%. The V and J genes are TRBV5-1 and TRBJ2-7; 7 bases agree with TRBD2. Sequencing used naive CD8+ T cells sorted from blood. The sequence was obtained from a young woman in good health. CDR3 protein: CASSLGDYNYEQYF. The CDR3 DNA reads as TGCGCCAGCAGCTTGGGGGACTATAACTACGAGCAGTACTTC.